This T cell receptor (beta chain) was captured in a study of shared clonotypes between healthy human individuals. Study-wide results and limits: The sharing of approximately 4.6% of naive CD4 clonotypes was seen across a handful of donors.

A note on this clone: Its antigen is currently unknown.

TCRdb's copy holds only in-frame clones and misses some; the assay was immunoSEQ multiplex PCR. Of roughly 2 million clones in the sample, 95% were seen once. Trimming stripped 1 base from V and 2 bases from J, with 12 bases between. The CDR3 covers 16 residues. Germline V gene sequence: CDR1 MNHNS, CDR2 SASEGT. V is TRBV6-1 and J is TRBJ1-5; D is possibly TRBD1 (6 bases). What was sequenced was naive CD4+ T cells sorted from blood. As for subset: CD45RA+ positively selected. The sequence was collected from a man between 18 and 29 years old in good health. DNA of the CDR3: TGTGCCAGCAGTGAAGAGGGACAAGGACGCAATCAGCCCCAGCATTTT. Protein product: CASSEEGQGRNQPQHF.